One and the same sample provided the 11 T cell receptor beta chains below, sequenced in a study of regulatory T cells in long-lasting Graves disease. iRepertoire HTBI primers and Arm-PCR of CDR3 regions built TCR beta libraries. TCRdb passed the multiplex PCR reads through MiXCR, listing each CDR3 protein once. The sample has about 220,000 distinct CDR3 sequences, about 18% seen once; the top ten hold around 20%. The time point: newly diagnosed GD, antithyroid drugs for less than 3 months. PBMC RNA was the source of the TCR library. Sequencing was performed on peripheral blood mononuclear cells (PBMCs), taken at new diagnosis, from a patient treated with antithyroid drugs. Receptors were obtained from a female donor with Graves disease.

This clonotype showed up many times. This CDR3 is CASSPRWEGAFF. As DNA, the CDR3 is TGTGCCAGCAGTCCTCGGTGGGAGGGAGCTTTCTTT. The J gene is TRBJ1-1, the V gene TRBV28; D gene uncertain. V gave up 5 bases and J gave up 10 bases, with 14 bases separating them. Germline CDR1 and CDR2: MDHEN and SYDVKM. The CDR3 runs 12 residues.

This clonotype was detected many times. CDR3 region: CASSLLEGGNEQFF. For the CDR3, the DNA is TGTGCCAGCAGTCTCTTGGAGGGTGGCAATGAGCAGTTCTTC. The chain combines TRBV12-3 or TRBV12-4 with TRBJ2-1, with a tentative D call TRBD2 (6 bases). CDR3 size: 14 residues. Trimming shortened V by 5 bases and J by 6 bases, and 14 bases separated the two germline ends.

The V call is TRBV20-1, the J call TRBJ2-7, with D hard to call. V lost 3 bases and J lost 5, with 8 bases in between. This CDR3 spans 11 amino acids. Per the germline V gene, CDR1 is DFQATT and CDR2 is SNEGSKA (reference sequence). The CDR3 DNA follows: TGCAGTGCTAGCCCTGCCAACGAGCAGTACTTC. Translation gives CSASPANEQYF.

This clonotype was seen ten or more times. The J gene is TRBJ2-3, the V gene TRBV29-1; a possible D gene is TRBD2 (6 bases). The germline CDR1 and CDR2 sequences are SQVTM and ANQGSEA. Deletions cut 4 bases from V and 2 bases from J, with 13 bases between. The CDR3 consists of 14 residues. CDR3 loop: CSVGMDYTTDTQYF. The DNA of the CDR3 is TGCAGCGTTGGGATGGACTACACCACAGATACGCAGTATTTT.

This clonotype has a count of ten or more. The chain is built from TRBV20-1 and TRBJ2-1, with 8 bases matching TRBD2. The CDR3 totals 12 residues. Germline CDR1 reads DFQATT; CDR2 reads SNEGSKA (reference sequence). Germline trimming cut 1 base from V and 9 bases from J; bases unmatched to any gene: 2. The CDR3 nucleotides are TGCAGTGCTAGAGGTCTAGCGGGTGAGCAGTTCTTC. It specifies CSARGLAGEQFF.

This clonotype occurred many times. This chain links TRBV5-1 with TRBJ2-7, with D unresolved. With 0 bases removed from V and 5 bases from J, the gap between germline ends came to 9 bases. In germline, CDR1 is SGHRS, CDR2 YFSETQ. The CDR3 spans 13 residues. CDR3 in amino acids: CASSLDVTHEQYF. In DNA form, the CDR3 reads TGCGCCAGCAGCTTGGATGTTACCCACGAGCAGTACTTC.

This clonotype was recorded many times. The rearrangement joins TRBV7-9 to TRBJ2-7; perhaps TRBD2 as D (6 bases). This CDR3 spans 16 amino acids. Germline-derived CDR1 and CDR2 are SEHNR and FQNEAQ (reference sequence). Trimming left V 0 bases short and J 3 bases short, with 15 bases between. CDR3 protein: CASSLAGSRPNYEQYF. The CDR3 DNA reads as TGTGCCAGCAGCTTAGCCGGGAGCCGCCCAAACTACGAGCAGTACTTC.

This clonotype has ten or more counts. The chain employs TRBV3-1 and TRBJ2-5; tentative D call: TRBD1 (5 bases). CDR3 length: 14 amino acids. Germline-derived CDR1 and CDR2 are LGHDT and YNNKEL (reference sequence). Trimming took off 3 bases at V and 7 bases at J, with 15 bases between the two ends. CDR3 DNA: TGTGCCAGCAGCCAGAGTACGACAGCCCTGACCCAGTACTTC. Protein sequence: CASSQSTTALTQYF.

Notes on this clonotype: Given a far larger clone just one base away, this is likely a sequencing read error. The chain combines TRBV11-2 with TRBJ2-1; the D call may be TRBD1 or TRBD2 (5 bases each). This CDR3 contains 15 residues. Per germline, CDR1 SGHAT and CDR2 FQNNGV. Trimming took 2 bases from V and 10 from J, leaving 18 bases between them. The chain's CDR3 is CASSLISRASYEQFF. The CDR3 nucleotides are TGTGCCAGCAGCTTAATTTCCAGGGCTAGCTACGAGCAGTTCTTC.

In its sample, this clonotype was seen once. V gene TRBV19 combines with J gene TRBJ1-1, with D perhaps matching TRBD1 (6 bases). Germline V lookup: CDR1 LNHDA, CDR2 SQIVND (reference sequence). V lost 6 bases and J 4 bases, leaving 21 bases between the germline ends. The CDR3 sequence is 16 residues long. The CDR3 DNA is TGTGCCAGTAGAAGGATACAGGGAGGGTTCACCACTGAAGCTTTCTTT. The encoded protein is CASRRIQGGFTTEAFF. The full variable domain, rest sourced from reference TRBV19 and TRBJ1-1, is DGGITQSPKYLFRKEGQNVTLSCEQNLNHDAMYWYRQDPGQGLRLIYYSQIVNDFQKGDIAEGYSVSREKKESFPLTVTSAQKNPTAFYLCASRRIQGGFTTEAFFGQGTRLTVV.

This clonotype was recorded at least ten times. The chain has TRBV7-9 and TRBJ2-2; D possibly corresponds to TRBD2 (6 bases). The CDR3 is made up of 14 amino acids. The ends were cut back, 4 bases at V and 5 bases at J, with 11 bases in the middle. Germline V gives CDR1 SEHNR, CDR2 FQNEAQ (reference sequence). Here the CDR3 reads CASSSRLDTGELFF. The DNA of the CDR3 is TGTGCCAGCAGCTCCAGACTAGATACCGGGGAGCTGTTTTTT.